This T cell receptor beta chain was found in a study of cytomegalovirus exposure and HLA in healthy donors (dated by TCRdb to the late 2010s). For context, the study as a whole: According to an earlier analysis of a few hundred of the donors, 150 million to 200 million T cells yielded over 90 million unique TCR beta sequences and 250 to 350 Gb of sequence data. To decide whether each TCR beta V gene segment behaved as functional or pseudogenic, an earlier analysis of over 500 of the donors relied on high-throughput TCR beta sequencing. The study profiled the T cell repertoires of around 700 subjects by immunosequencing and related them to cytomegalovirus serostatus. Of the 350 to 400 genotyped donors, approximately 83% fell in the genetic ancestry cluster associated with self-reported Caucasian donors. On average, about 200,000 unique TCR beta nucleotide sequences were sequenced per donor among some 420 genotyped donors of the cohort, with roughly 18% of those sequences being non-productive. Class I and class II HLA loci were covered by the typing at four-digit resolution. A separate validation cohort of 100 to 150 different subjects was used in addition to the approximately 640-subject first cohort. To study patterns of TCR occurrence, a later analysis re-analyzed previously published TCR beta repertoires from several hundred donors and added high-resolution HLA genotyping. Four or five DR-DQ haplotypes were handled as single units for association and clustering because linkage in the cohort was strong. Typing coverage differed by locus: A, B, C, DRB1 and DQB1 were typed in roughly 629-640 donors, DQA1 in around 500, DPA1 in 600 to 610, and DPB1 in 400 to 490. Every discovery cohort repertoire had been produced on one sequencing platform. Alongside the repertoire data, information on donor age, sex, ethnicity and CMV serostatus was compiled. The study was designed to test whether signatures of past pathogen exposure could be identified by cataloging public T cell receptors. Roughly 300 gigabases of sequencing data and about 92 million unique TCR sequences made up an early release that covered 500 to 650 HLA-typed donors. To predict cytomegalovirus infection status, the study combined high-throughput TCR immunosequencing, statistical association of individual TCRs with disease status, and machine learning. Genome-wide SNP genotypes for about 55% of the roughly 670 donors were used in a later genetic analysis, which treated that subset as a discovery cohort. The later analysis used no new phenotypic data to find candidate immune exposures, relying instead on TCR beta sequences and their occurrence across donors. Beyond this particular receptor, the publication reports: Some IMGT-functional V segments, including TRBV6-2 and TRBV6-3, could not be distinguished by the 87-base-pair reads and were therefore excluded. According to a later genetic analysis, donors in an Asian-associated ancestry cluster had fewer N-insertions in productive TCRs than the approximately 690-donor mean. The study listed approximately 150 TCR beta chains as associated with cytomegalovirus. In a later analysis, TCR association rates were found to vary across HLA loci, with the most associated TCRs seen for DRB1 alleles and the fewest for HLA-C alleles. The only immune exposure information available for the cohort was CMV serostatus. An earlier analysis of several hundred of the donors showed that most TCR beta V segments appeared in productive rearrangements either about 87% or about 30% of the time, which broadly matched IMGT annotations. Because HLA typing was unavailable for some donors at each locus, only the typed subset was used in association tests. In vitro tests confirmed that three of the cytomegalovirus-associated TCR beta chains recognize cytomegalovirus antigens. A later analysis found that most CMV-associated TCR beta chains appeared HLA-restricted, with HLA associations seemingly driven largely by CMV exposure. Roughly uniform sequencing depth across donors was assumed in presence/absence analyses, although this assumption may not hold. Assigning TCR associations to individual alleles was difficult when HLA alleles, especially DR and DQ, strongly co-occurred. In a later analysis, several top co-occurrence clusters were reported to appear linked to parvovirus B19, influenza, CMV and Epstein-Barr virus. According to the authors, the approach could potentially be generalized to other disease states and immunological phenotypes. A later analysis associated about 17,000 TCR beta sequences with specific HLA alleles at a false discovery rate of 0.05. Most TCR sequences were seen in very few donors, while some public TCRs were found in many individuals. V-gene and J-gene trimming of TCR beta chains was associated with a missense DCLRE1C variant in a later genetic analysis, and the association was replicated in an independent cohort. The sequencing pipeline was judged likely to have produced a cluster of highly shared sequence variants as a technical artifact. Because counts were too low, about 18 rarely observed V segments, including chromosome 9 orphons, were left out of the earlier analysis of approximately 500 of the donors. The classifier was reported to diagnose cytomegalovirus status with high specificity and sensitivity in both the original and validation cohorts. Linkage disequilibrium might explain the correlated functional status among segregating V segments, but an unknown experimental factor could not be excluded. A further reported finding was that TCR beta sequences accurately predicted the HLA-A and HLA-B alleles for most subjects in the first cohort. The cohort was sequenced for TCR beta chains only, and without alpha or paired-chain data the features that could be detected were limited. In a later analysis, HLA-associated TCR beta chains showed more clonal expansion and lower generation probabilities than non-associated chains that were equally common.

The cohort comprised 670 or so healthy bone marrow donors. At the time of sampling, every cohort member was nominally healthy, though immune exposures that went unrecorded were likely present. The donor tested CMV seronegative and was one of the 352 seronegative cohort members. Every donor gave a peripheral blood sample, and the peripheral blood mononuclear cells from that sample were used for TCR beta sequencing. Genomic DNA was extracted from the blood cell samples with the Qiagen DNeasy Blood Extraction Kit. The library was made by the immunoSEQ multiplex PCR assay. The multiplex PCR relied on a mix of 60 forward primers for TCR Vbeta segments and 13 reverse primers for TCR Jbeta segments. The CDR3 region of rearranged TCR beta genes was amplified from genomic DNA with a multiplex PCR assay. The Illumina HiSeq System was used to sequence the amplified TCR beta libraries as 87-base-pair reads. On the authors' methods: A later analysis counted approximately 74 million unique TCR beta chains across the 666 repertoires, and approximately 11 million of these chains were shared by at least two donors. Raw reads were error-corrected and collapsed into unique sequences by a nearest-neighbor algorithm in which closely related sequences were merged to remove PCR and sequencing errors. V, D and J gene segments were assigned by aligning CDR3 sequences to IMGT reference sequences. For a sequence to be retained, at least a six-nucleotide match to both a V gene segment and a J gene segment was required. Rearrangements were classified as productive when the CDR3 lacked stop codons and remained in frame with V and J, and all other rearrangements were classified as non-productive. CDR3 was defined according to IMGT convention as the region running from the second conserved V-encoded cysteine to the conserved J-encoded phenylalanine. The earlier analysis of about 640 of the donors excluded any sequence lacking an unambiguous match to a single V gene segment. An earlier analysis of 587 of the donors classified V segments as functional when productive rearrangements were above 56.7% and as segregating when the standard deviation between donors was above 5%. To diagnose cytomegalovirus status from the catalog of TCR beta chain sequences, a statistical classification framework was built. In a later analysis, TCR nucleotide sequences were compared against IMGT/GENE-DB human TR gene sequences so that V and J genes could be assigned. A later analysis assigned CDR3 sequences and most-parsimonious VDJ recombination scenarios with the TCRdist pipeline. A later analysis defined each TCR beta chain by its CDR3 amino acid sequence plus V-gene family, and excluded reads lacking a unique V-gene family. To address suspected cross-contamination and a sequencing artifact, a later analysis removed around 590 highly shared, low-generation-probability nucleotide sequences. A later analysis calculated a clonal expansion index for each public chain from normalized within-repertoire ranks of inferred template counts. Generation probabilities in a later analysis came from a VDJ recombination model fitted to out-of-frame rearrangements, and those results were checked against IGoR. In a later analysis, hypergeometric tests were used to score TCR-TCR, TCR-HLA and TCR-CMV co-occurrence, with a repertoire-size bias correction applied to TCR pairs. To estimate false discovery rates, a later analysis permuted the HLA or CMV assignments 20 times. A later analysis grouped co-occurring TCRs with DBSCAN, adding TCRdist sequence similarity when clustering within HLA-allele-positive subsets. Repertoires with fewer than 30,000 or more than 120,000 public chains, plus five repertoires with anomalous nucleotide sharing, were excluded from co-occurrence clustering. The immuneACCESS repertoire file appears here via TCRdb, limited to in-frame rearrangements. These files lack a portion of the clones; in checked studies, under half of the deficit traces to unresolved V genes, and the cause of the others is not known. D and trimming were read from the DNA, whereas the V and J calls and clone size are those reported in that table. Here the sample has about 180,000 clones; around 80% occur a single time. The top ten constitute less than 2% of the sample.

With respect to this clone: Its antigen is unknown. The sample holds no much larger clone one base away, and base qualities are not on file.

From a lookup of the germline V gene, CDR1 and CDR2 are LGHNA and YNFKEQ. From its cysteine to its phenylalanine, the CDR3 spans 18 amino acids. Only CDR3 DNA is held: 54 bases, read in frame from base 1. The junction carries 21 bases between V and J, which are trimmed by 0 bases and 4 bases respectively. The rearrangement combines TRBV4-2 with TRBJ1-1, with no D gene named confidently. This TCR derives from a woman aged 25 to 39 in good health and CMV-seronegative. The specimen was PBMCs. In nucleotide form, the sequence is TGTGCCAGCAGCCAAGATTCTGGCCGGGCAGAGGGATTCACTGAAGCTTTCTTT. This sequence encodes CASSQDSGRAEGFTEAFF.